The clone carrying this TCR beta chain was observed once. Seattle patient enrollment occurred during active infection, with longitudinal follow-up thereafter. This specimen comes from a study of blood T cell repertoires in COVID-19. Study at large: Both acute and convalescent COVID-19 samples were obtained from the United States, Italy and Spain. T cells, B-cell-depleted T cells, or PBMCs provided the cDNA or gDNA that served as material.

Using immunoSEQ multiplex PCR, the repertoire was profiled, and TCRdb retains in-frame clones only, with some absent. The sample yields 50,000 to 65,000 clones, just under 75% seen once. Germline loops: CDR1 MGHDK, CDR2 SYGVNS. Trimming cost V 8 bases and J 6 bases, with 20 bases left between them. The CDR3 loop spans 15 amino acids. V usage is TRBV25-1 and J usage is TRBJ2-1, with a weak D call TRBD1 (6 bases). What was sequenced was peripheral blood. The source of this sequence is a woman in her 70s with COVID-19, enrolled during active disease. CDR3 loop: CASRLGAGLVNEQFF. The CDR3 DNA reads TGTGCCAGCCGCCTGGGGGCAGGGTTAGTCAATGAGCAGTTCTTC.